The T cell receptor (beta chain) described here comes from a study of cytomegalovirus exposure and HLA in healthy donors. Study-level background: One earlier analysis, a look at approximately 190 million T cells, found 117 million unique TCR beta sequences.

Findings of the study overall: In a later analysis, an Asian-associated ancestry cluster reportedly showed fewer N-insertions than the approximately 700-donor mean. Later analysis found that TCR beta chains associated with HLA were more clonally expanded than other, equally common chains. CMV antigen specificity was confirmed in vitro for three CMV-associated chains.

The CDR3 covers 12 residues. V was cut by 2 bases and J by 2 bases, with 4 bases left in between. Germline values: CDR1 KGHSH, CDR2 LQKENI. Of note for this clone: Its antigen remains unidentified.

The primer mix had 60 Vbeta and 13 Jbeta primers. Clones were sequenced by immunoSEQ multiplex PCR, and TCRdb holds only the in-frame ones, with some missing. The sample has tens of thousands of clones, around 66% seen once. The chain links TRBV18 to TRBJ2-7; D remains unclear. The sample comprised PBMCs. This clonotype originated in a man in his 60s in good health and CMV-seropositive. DNA of the CDR3: TGTGCCAGCTCACCAGCGGCCTACGAGCAGTACTTC. This translates into CASSPAAYEQYF.